This T cell receptor (beta chain) was recorded in a study of blood T cell repertoires in COVID-19. At the level of the study: Specimens from acute and convalescent COVID-19 originated in the United States, Italy and Spain.

Per the original data handling: The assay estimated nucleated cells by amplifying reference gene primers. The method was immunoSEQ multiplex PCR; TCRdb's version includes in-frame clones alone and lacks a portion of them. V and J calls and clone size are as listed in that table; D and trimming were resolved from the DNA. The sample includes approximately 190,000 clones, around 83% of them seen just once. Trimming stripped 2 bases from V and 7 bases from J, with 15 bases between. The germline V gene has CDR1 KGHSH and CDR2 LQKENI. The CDR3 consists of 15 residues. The TCR comes from a woman in her twenties or thirties who had been exposed to COVID-19. The chain uses TRBV18 and TRBJ1-5, with TRBD1 as a possible D gene (5 bases). Sequenced sample: PBMCs or T cells enriched from blood (not recorded which). The chain's CDR3 is CASSPSGMVGQPQHF. The CDR3 DNA is TGTGCCAGCTCACCATCAGGGATGGTGGGGCAGCCCCAGCATTTT. The variable domain in full, with the rest retrieved from reference TRBV18 and TRBJ1-5, is NAGVMQNPRHLVRRRGQEARLRCSPMKGHSHVYWYRQLPEEGLKFMVYLQKENIIDESGMPKERFSAEFPKEGPSILRIQQVVRGDSAAYFCASSPSGMVGQPQHFGDGTRLSIL.